This TCR beta chain was identified in a study of T cells after yellow fever vaccination. Across the whole study: Preparation of the low-cell-number fractions used SMART-Seq v4 Ultra Low Input.

A process of 5'RACE template switching, which added a universal primer site and UMIs, was used to make TCR cDNA. TCRdb reanalysed the 5' RACE reads using MiXCR and keeps one entry per CDR3 protein. This sample has 510,000 or so distinct CDR3 sequences; roughly 19% occur once, and the top ten carry roughly an eighth. On this clonotype itself: Its target is not known.

The CDR3 is made up of 14 amino acids. V shed 4 bases and J shed 1 base, with 11 bases lying between them. Study-wide results and caveats: Overlap between CD4 and CD8 compartments was detected for a small share of clonotypes. Peaking faster, on day 5 versus 15, the secondary response was nonetheless weaker.

The input for sequencing was PBMCs, taken 15 days after the yellow fever booster vaccination. The chain joins TRBV12-3 or TRBV12-4 to TRBJ2-7; D might be TRBD2 (5 bases). The TCR was taken from a man aged 30-40 years who received the YFV17D yellow fever vaccine. In DNA form, the CDR3 reads TGTGCCAGCAGTTCGCGGACTTATTCCTACGAGCAGTACTTC. The encoded protein is CASSSRTYSYEQYF.